This T cell receptor beta chain was recovered during a study of T cells after yellow fever vaccination. The overall study: Preparing low-cell-number fractions relied on SMART-Seq v4 Ultra Low Input.

The CDR3 covers 16 residues. With 7 bases clipped from V and 1 base from J, the junction kept 10 bases outside the gene matches. Germline CDR1 reads LNHDA; CDR2 reads SQIVND (reference sequence). In this sample, this clonotype turned up a few times. By 5'RACE template switching, TCR cDNA was produced, with a universal primer site and UMIs added in the process. TCRdb re-called the 5' RACE reads with MiXCR, one entry per CDR3 protein. The table shows 620,000 or so distinct CDR3 sequences, with roughly an eighth occurring only once. The origin of this receptor is a man under 40 who received the YFV17D yellow fever vaccine. The sample here was PBMCs, taken on the day of the yellow fever booster vaccination. The rearrangement joins TRBV19 to TRBJ2-1, with 7 bases matching TRBD1. The CDR3 region has the DNA TGTGCCAGTAAGGGGGCCGCCACCAATTCCTACAATGAGCAGTTCTTC. Translated: CASKGAATNSYNEQFF.